The T cell receptor (beta chain) under discussion was sequenced for a study of blood T cell repertoires in COVID-19. In the study overall: The samples span acute and convalescent COVID-19 from the United States, Italy and Spain. T cells, B-cell-depleted T cells, or PBMCs supplied cDNA or gDNA.

Authors' methods: By means of reference gene primer amplification, nucleated cell counts were estimated. Measured with immunoSEQ multiplex PCR; TCRdb has only the in-frame clones, and not every one. V, J and clone size are taken as reported in that table, and D and trimming were inferred from the DNA itself. This table has about 200,000 clones, just over 85% appearing once. Material for sequencing was peripheral blood. This sequence originates from a man at least 80 years old with acute or convalescent COVID-19.

The CDR3 DNA reads TGCGCCAGCAGTCAATTCTGGGAGTACGAGCAGTACGTC. Translated: CASSQFWEYEQYV. The chain joins TRBV23-1 to TRBJ2-7; a possible D gene is TRBD2 (5 bases). TRBV23-1 is designated an ORF whose function remains uncertain. CDR3 length: 13 residues. Trimming cost V 1 base and J 4 bases, with 8 bases left between them.